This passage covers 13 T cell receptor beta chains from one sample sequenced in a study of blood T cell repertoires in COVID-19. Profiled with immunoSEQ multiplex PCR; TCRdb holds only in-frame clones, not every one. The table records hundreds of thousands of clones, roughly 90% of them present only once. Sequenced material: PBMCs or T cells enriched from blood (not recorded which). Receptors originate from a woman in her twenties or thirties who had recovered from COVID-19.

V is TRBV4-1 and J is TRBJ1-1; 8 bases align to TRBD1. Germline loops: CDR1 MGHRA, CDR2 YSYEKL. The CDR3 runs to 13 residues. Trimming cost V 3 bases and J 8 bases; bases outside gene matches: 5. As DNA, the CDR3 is TGCGCCAGCAGCCACGCCAGGGACAGGGAAGCTTTCTTT. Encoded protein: CASSHARDREAFF.

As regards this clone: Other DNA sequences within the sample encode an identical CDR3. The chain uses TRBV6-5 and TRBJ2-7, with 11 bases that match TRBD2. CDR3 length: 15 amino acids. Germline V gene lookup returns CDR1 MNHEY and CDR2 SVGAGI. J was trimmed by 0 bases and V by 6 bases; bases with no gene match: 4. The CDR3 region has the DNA TGTGCCAGCAGCCTGCTAGCGGGAGGCTCCTACGAGCAGTACTTC. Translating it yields CASSLLAGGSYEQYF.

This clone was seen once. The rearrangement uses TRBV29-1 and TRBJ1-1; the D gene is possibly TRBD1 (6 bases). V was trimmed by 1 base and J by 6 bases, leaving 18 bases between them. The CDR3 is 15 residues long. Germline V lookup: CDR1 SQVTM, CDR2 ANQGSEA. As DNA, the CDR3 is TGCAGCGTTGAAGCGGGGAGAACAGGGTGGGCTGAAGCTTTCTTT. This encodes CSVEAGRTGWAEAFF.

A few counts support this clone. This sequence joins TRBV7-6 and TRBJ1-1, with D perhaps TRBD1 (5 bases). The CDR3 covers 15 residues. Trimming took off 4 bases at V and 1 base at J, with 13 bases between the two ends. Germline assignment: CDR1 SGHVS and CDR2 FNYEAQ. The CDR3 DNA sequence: TGTGCCAGCAGCTCTACCGGGGGGGGGAACACTGAAGCTTTCTTT. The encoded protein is CASSSTGGGNTEAFF.

CDR3 nucleotide sequence: TGCGCCAGCCTCTGGACTAGCGGGAGTAGGATTCATACGCAGTATTTT. This sequence encodes CASLWTSGSRIHTQYF. The V and J genes are TRBV5-1 and TRBJ2-3; TRBD2 aligns across 13 bases. The CDR3 is 16 residues long. Losses at the gene ends were 7 bases for V and 7 bases for J; bases not matched to a gene: 12. Germline CDR1 is SGHRS and CDR2 is YFSETQ.

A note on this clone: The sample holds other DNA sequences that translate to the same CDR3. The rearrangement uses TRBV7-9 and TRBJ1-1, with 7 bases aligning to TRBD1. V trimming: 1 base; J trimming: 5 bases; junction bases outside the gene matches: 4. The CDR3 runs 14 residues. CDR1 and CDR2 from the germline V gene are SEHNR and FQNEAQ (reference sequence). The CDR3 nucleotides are TGTGCCAGCAGCTTAGAAGGGGGCAGGACTGAAGCTTTCTTT. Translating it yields CASSLEGGRTEAFF.

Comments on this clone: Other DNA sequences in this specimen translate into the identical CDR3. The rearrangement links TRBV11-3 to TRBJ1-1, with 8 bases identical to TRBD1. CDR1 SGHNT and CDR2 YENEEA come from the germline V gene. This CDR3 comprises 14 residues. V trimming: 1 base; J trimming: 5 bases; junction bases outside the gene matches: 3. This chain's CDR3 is CASSLGTGRTEAFF. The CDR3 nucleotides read TGTGCCAGCAGCTTAGGGACAGGGAGAACTGAAGCTTTCTTT.

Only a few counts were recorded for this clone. CDR3 amino acids: CASSLGGDTYNEQFF. The CDR3 DNA reads TGTGCCAGCAGCTTAGGTGGGGACACCTACAATGAGCAGTTCTTC. The V call is TRBV11-3, the J call TRBJ2-1; D may be TRBD1 (6 bases). CDR1 SGHNT and CDR2 YENEEA come from the germline V gene. This CDR3 region has 15 residues. Between the trimmed V and J ends, which lost 1 base and 2 bases, there was a span of 9 bases. Filled out from reference TRBV11-3 and TRBJ2-1, the complete variable domain reads EAGVVQSPRYKIIEKKQPVAFWCNPISGHNTLYWYLQNLGQGPELLIRYENEEAVDDSQLPKDRFSAERLKGVDSTLKIQPAELGDSAVYLCASSLGGDTYNEQFFGPGTRLTVL.

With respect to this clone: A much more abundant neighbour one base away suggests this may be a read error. Here the CDR3 reads CASSYGWEQYF. The CDR3 DNA reads TGTGCCAGCAGTTACGGGTGGGAGCAGTACTTC. This chain links TRBV27 with TRBJ2-7; no reliable D call. Germline loops: CDR1 MNHEY, CDR2 SMNVEV (reference sequence). Between the trimmed V and J ends, which lost 4 bases and 7 bases, there was a span of 8 bases. This CDR3 is built from 11 residues.

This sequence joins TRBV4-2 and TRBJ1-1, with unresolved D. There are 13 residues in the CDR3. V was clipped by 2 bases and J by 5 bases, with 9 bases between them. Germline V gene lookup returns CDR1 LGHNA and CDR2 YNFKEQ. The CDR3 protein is CASSQYLRTEAFF. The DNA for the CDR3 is TGTGCCAGCAGCCAATATCTCAGGACTGAAGCTTTCTTT.

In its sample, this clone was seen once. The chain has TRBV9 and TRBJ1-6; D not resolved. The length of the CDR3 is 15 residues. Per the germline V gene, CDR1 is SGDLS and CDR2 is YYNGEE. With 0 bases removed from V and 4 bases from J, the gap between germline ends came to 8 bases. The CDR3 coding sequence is TGTGCCAGCAGCGTAGGCCAGATTTATAATTCACCCCTCCACTTT. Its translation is CASSVGQIYNSPLHF. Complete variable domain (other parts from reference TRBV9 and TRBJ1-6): DSGVTQTPKHLITATGQRVTLRCSPRSGDLSVYWYQQSLDQGLQFLIQYYNGEERAKGNILERFSAQQFPDLHSELNLSSLELGDSALYFCASSVGQIYNSPLHFGNGTRLTVT.

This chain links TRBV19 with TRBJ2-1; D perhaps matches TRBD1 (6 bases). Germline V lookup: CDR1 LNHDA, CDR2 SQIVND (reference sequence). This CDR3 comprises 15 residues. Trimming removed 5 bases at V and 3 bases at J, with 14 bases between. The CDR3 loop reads CASSVKQGSYNEQFF. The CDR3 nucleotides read TGTGCCAGTAGTGTCAAACAGGGAAGCTACAATGAGCAGTTCTTC. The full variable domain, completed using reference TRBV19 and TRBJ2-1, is DGGITQSPKYLFRKEGQNVTLSCEQNLNHDAMYWYRQDPGQGLRLIYYSQIVNDFQKGDIAEGYSVSREKKESFPLTVTSAQKNPTAFYLCASSVKQGSYNEQFFGPGTRLTVL.

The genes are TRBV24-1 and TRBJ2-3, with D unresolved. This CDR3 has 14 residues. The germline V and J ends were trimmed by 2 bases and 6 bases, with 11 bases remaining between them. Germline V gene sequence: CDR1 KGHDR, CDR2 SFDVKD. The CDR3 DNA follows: TGTGCCACCAGTGATTCCACCATGAGGGATACGCAGTATTTT. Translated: CATSDSTMRDTQYF.